This T cell receptor beta chain was profiled in a study of T cells in Graves' hyperthyroidism and ophthalmopathy. At the level of the study: Peripheral blood specimens were obtained at initial diagnosis, prior to any treatment. Study-level results: Ophthalmopathy, as predicted by the model, came a median approximately 5.9 months after the prediction. A model of 13 V-J features distinguished ophthalmopathy from stable hyperthyroidism.

Fresh peripheral blood, about 10 ml of it, supplied the PBMCs. RNA transcripts provided the source from which TCR beta CDR3 regions were amplified. The primer set for the first-round RT-PCR of the TCR CDR3 was HTBI. TCRdb passed the multiplex PCR reads through MiXCR, listing each CDR3 protein once. The data hold under 400,000 distinct CDR3 sequences, with roughly 15% observed a single time. V lost 5 bases to trimming and J lost 10 bases, with 18 bases between them. The CDR3 is 14 residues long. Germline CDR1 SGHAT, CDR2 FQNNGV. This clonotype was seen ten or more times. What it binds is not known. The source is an older woman with Graves' ophthalmopathy. The V and J genes are TRBV11-2 and TRBJ2-1; TRBD1 might be the D (6 bases). Sequencing was done on a sample of blood. The CDR3 nucleotides are TGTGCCAGCAGCCTGAGCGGTGGGGGCAAAGAGCAGTTCTTC. It encodes CASSLSGGGKEQFF.